This entry features one T cell receptor (beta chain) sequence. This entry comes from a study of cytomegalovirus exposure and HLA in healthy donors. Trimming left V 2 bases short and J 1 base short, with 8 bases between. The CDR3 sequence is 14 residues long. Looked up from germline, CDR1 is MNHEY and CDR2 is SVGAGI. Primers included in the PCR were 60 Vbeta and 13 Jbeta primers. Assay used: immunoSEQ multiplex PCR; TCRdb lists only in-frame clones, some missing. This table holds 130,000 to 150,000 clones. The origin of this receptor is a male donor in good health and CMV-seronegative. The chain carries TRBV6-5 and TRBJ1-1, with a possible D match to TRBD1 (5 bases). Sequenced input: PBMCs. The CDR3 sequence: CASSYRRENTEAFF. The CDR3 DNA sequence: TGTGCCAGCAGTTACCGCAGGGAGAACACTGAAGCTTTCTTT.